A single sample is the source of the 28 T cell receptor beta chains below, sequenced in a study of shared clonotypes between healthy human individuals. Produced via immunoSEQ multiplex PCR; TCRdb's table is partial and in-frame only. The sample carries hundreds of thousands of clones, 70% to 80% recorded once. Sequenced: PBMCs. The source of these receptors is a middle-aged woman in good health. Some clones in this sample may be carry-over from other donors' samples.

The CDR3 sequence: CASSVDRGRVSEQFF. The CDR3 DNA reads TGTGCCAGCAGTGTGGACCGAGGGAGAGTGAGTGAGCAGTTCTTC. The chain has TRBV6-4 and TRBJ2-1, with D possibly being TRBD2 (5 bases). Germline V gene data show CDR1 as MRHNA and CDR2 as SNTAGT. There are 15 residues in the CDR3. Trimming removed 4 bases at V and 9 bases at J, with 19 bases between.

This clone appeared a few times. This sequence joins TRBV7-3 and TRBJ2-1; D is uncertain. The germline V and J ends were trimmed by 1 base and 2 bases, with 12 bases remaining between them. This CDR3 is built from 16 residues. Germline V CDR1 and CDR2: SGHTA, FQGTGA. For the CDR3, the DNA is TGTGCCAGCAGCTTAATGGGCCAACCGACCTACAATGAGCAGTTCTTC. Its translation: CASSLMGQPTYNEQFF.

The gene calls are TRBV7-9 and TRBJ2-5; D might be TRBD2 (5 bases). Trimming cost V 1 base and J 3 bases, with 15 bases left between them. CDR3 length: 16 residues. Germline CDR1 and CDR2: SEHNR and FQNEAQ (reference sequence). The CDR3 loop reads CASSLGPREGKETQYF. The CDR3 DNA follows: TGTGCCAGCAGCTTAGGCCCCCGAGAGGGAAAAGAGACCCAGTACTTC.

The chain is built from TRBV9 and TRBJ2-2, with D maybe TRBD1 (6 bases). Germline V gene data show CDR1 as SGDLS and CDR2 as YYNGEE. The CDR3 spans 16 residues. V was cut by 2 bases and J by 3 bases, with 14 bases left in between. CDR3 region: CASSVEGRQDTGELFF. In nucleotides, the CDR3 is TGTGCCAGCAGCGTGGAAGGTAGACAGGACACCGGGGAGCTGTTTTTT. Together with reference TRBV9 and TRBJ2-2, the CDR3 gives the full variable domain: DSGVTQTPKHLITATGQRVTLRCSPRSGDLSVYWYQQSLDQGLQFLIQYYNGEERAKGNILERFSAQQFPDLHSELNLSSLELGDSALYFCASSVEGRQDTGELFFGEGSRLTVL.

V is TRBV18 and J is TRBJ2-3, with D perhaps TRBD1 or TRBD2 (5 bases each). V was clipped by 1 base and J by 4 bases, with 12 bases between them. In germline, CDR1 is KGHSH, CDR2 LQKENI. The CDR3 runs to 15 residues. The CDR3 loop is CASSPRQMGADTQYF. The CDR3 DNA sequence: TGTGCCAGCTCACCACGACAGATGGGGGCAGATACGCAGTATTTT.

The chain recombines TRBV27 with TRBJ2-1; D remains ambiguous. Per the germline V gene, CDR1 is MNHEY and CDR2 is SMNVEV (reference sequence). Trimming took off 3 bases at V and 2 bases at J, with 11 bases between the two ends. The CDR3 sequence is 15 residues long. CDR3 sequence (DNA): TGTGCCAGCAGTTTGCGGCTTGGGCCCTACAATGAGCAGTTCTTC. This translates into CASSLRLGPYNEQFF.

This chain uses TRBV7-2 with TRBJ1-2; the D gene is possibly TRBD1 (5 bases). Trimming took off 6 bases at V and 1 base at J, with 12 bases between the two ends. The germline V gene encodes CDR1 SGHTA and CDR2 FQGNSA. The CDR3 has 14 amino acids. The CDR3 loop is CASRYGGSNYGYTF. The CDR3 coding sequence is TGTGCCAGCAGGTACGGGGGAAGTAACTATGGCTACACCTTC.

This clone has just a few counts. The chain is built from TRBV4-2 and TRBJ1-3; D remains ambiguous. Germline V gives CDR1 LGHNA, CDR2 YNFKEQ. The ends were cut back, 0 bases at V and 0 bases at J, with 9 bases in the middle. The CDR3 length is 16 residues. CDR3 DNA: TGTGCCAGCAGCCAAGATAGGGCTCTCTCTGGAAACACCATATATTTT. It encodes CASSQDRALSGNTIYF.

The chain employs TRBV11-2 and TRBJ1-4; no definite D call. Germline CDR1 is SGHAT and CDR2 is FQNNGV. The CDR3 is 12 amino acids. The ends were cut back, 6 bases at V and 7 bases at J, with 9 bases in the middle. This CDR3 reads CASRRVGEKLFF. The CDR3, as DNA: TGTGCCAGCAGGAGGGTCGGTGAAAAACTGTTTTTT.

The gene calls are TRBV7-3 and TRBJ1-1, with a possible D match to TRBD1 (5 bases). CDR1 SGHTA and CDR2 FQGTGA come from the germline V gene. This CDR3 contains 18 residues. V was shortened by 5 bases and J by 5 bases, with 27 bases between the two germline ends. CDR3 DNA: TGTGCCAGCAGCCCCAATGGTTATTATGGGGGTGGTGCGACTGAAGCTTTCTTT. Its translation: CASSPNGYYGGGATEAFF. Complete variable domain (other parts from reference TRBV7-3 and TRBJ1-1): GAGVSQTPSNKVTEKGKYVELRCDPISGHTALYWYRQSLGQGPEFLIYFQGTGAADDSGLPNDRFFAVRPEGSVSTLKIQRTERGDSAVYLCASSPNGYYGGGATEAFFGQGTRLTVV.

A word on this clone: This likely traces to a read error, being one base from a far larger clone. In the same sample, other DNA sequences code for this CDR3. This chain connects TRBV5-1 to TRBJ2-7, with D tentatively TRBD2 (5 bases). V lost 2 bases to trimming and J lost 5 bases, with 14 bases between them. The germline gives CDR1 SGHRS, CDR2 YFSETQ. This CDR3 is built from 14 residues. The CDR3 loop reads CASSLSGRINEQYF. In DNA form, the CDR3 reads TGCGCCAGCAGCTTAAGCGGAAGGATTAACGAGCAGTACTTC.

This clone was recorded a few times. The chain combines TRBV5-1 with TRBJ2-2, with D possibly TRBD1 on 5 matching bases. Germline V gene data show CDR1 as SGHRS and CDR2 as YFSETQ. V was pared by 3 bases and J by 3 bases, with 12 bases between. This CDR3 is 15 amino acids long. The DNA for the CDR3 is TGCGCCAGCAGCTCCCTAACAGGAGACACCGGGGAGCTGTTTTTT. It yields the protein CASSSLTGDTGELFF.

In its sample, this clone was seen once. This chain joins TRBV10-3 and TRBJ2-7, with TRBD1 matching 12 bases. With V trimmed by 4 bases and J by 2 bases, 3 bases remained unmatched. CDR1 is ENHRY and CDR2 is SYGVKD in the germline V gene. The CDR3 sequence is 15 residues long. The DNA for the CDR3 is TGTGCCATCAGTGCCCGGGACAGGGGGCCCTACGAGCAGTACTTC. Its protein product is CAISARDRGPYEQYF.

The CDR3 sequence is CASRGTSGSDTQYF. The CDR3 DNA sequence: TGTGCCAGCAGAGGGACTAGCGGGAGTGATACGCAGTATTTT. This chain uses TRBV2 with TRBJ2-3; 14 bases map to TRBD2. V lost 6 bases to trimming and J lost 6 bases; unmatched junction nucleotides: 2. Per germline, CDR1 SNHLY and CDR2 FYNNEI. The CDR3 extends over 14 amino acids.

This clone was detected once. The chain combines TRBV29-1 with TRBJ2-3; 10 positions agree with TRBD2. Germline lookup yields CDR1 SQVTM and CDR2 ANQGSEA. CDR3 length: 11 amino acids. After removal of 5 bases from V and 9 bases from J, the junction contained 2 bases not matched to a gene. For the CDR3, the DNA is TGCAGCGTTCCTAGCGGGAGCACGCAGTATTTT. It translates to CSVPSGSTQYF.

This clone has only one observation. V is TRBV11-3 and J is TRBJ2-2, with 10 bases matching TRBD2. The CDR3 covers 15 residues. Per the germline V gene, CDR1 is SGHNT and CDR2 is YENEEA. V lost 5 bases, J lost 4 bases, and 4 bases stayed unmatched. CDR3 sequence: CASSRTSGSTGELFF. CDR3 sequence (DNA): TGTGCCAGCAGCCGGACTAGCGGAAGCACCGGGGAGCTGTTTTTT.

This chain joins TRBV9 and TRBJ1-5; TRBD1 matches 7 bases. CDR3 length equals 15 residues. Germline assignment: CDR1 SGDLS and CDR2 YYNGEE. V shed 0 bases and J 0 bases; nucleotides not matched to a gene: 0. CDR3 sequence reads: CASSVGTGSNQPQHF. DNA for the CDR3: TGTGCCAGCAGCGTAGGGACAGGTAGCAATCAGCCCCAGCATTTT.

The CDR3 protein is CASSGLAGETQYF. CDR3 DNA: TGTGCCAGCAGCGGACTAGCGGGAGAGACCCAGTACTTC. The chain is built from TRBV7-3 and TRBJ2-5; 11 nucleotides line up with TRBD2. CDR3 size: 13 residues. V gave up 5 bases and J gave up 4 bases; unmatched junction bases: 0. Germline-derived CDR1 and CDR2 are SGHTA and FQGTGA.

V usage is TRBV29-1 and J usage is TRBJ2-6; D is uncertain. This CDR3 is 14 amino acids long. V gave up 3 bases and J gave up 0 bases, with 6 bases separating them. CDR1 SQVTM and CDR2 ANQGSEA come from the germline V gene. The CDR3: CSVDTYSGANVLTF. CDR3 DNA sequence: TGCAGCGTTGATACCTACTCTGGGGCCAACGTCCTGACTTTC.

The chain uses TRBV19 and TRBJ1-5; D is undetermined. CDR3 length: 13 residues. CDR1 and CDR2 from the germline V gene are LNHDA and SQIVND (reference sequence). Trimming pared 3 bases from V and 7 bases from J, leaving 10 bases between. The CDR3 DNA follows: TGTGCCAGTAGTATTAGCAGAGACCAGCCCCAGCATTTT. Its protein is CASSISRDQPQHF.

The chain uses TRBV6-1 and TRBJ1-4, with a possible D match to TRBD1 (5 bases). CDR1 is MNHNS and CDR2 is SASEGT in the germline V gene. CDR3 length equals 15 residues. V dropped 5 bases and J dropped 2 bases, with 12 bases sitting between them. CDR3 DNA: TGTGCCAGCAGTACCTGGGGCAGGACTAATGAAAAACTGTTTTTT. Protein sequence: CASSTWGRTNEKLFF.

This clone came up once. The chain has TRBV6-5 and TRBJ2-5; 8 nucleotides agree with TRBD1. There are 15 residues in the CDR3. Germline V gives CDR1 MNHEY, CDR2 SVGAGI. V dropped 6 bases and J dropped 1; count of bases not matched to a gene: 7. CDR3 loop: CASRPTGASQETQYF. The CDR3 bases are TGTGCCAGCAGGCCGACAGGGGCGTCCCAAGAGACCCAGTACTTC.

This chain's CDR3 is CATGGQETQYF. Here the CDR3 DNA reads TGTGCCACCGGGGGGCAAGAGACCCAGTACTTC. The rearrangement joins TRBV15 to TRBJ2-5; D perhaps matches TRBD2 (6 bases). CDR1 is LNHNV, CDR2 YYDKDF, per germline (reference sequence). The CDR3 contains 11 residues. V lost 8 bases and J 2 bases, leaving 6 bases between the germline ends. The entire variable domain, with the rest obtained from reference TRBV15 and TRBJ2-5, is as follows: DAMVIQNPRYQVTQFGKPVTLSCSQTLNHNVMYWYQQKSSQAPKLLFHYYDKDFNNEADTPDNFQSRRPNTSFCFLDIRSPGLGDTAMYLCATGGQETQYFGPGTRLLVL.

The V and J genes are TRBV19 and TRBJ2-2; 10 bases fit TRBD2. In germline, CDR1 is LNHDA, CDR2 SQIVND (reference sequence). The CDR3 is 15 amino acids. V lost 8 bases and J lost 4; bases outside the gene matches: 7. This CDR3 is CASAVAGGITGELFF. The CDR3 DNA reads TGTGCCAGTGCGGTAGCGGGAGGAATCACCGGGGAGCTGTTTTTT.

The J gene is TRBJ1-4, the V gene TRBV2; TRBD1 aligns across 10 bases. The CDR3 is made up of 16 amino acids. With V trimmed by 4 bases and J by 3 bases, 5 bases remained unmatched. Germline V CDR1 and CDR2: SNHLY, FYNNEI. CDR3 sequence: CASSGDRGQANEKLFF. In DNA form, the CDR3 reads TGTGCCAGCAGTGGTGACAGGGGGCAGGCTAATGAAAAACTGTTTTTT.

The chain joins TRBV9 to TRBJ2-6; D not resolved. Trimming cost V 0 bases and J 0 bases, with 7 bases left between them. Looked up from germline, CDR1 is SGDLS and CDR2 is YYNGEE. The CDR3 is made up of 16 amino acids. In nucleotides, the CDR3 is TGTGCCAGCAGCGTAGGGGTGCGCTCTGGGGCCAACGTCCTGACTTTC. Translation gives CASSVGVRSGANVLTF.

The rearrangement joins TRBV6-1 to TRBJ1-2; 8 nucleotides line up with TRBD1. V gave up 1 base and J gave up 2 bases; unmatched junction bases: 3. The CDR3 contains 15 residues. Germline V gene sequence: CDR1 MNHNS, CDR2 SASEGT. The DNA for the CDR3 is TGTGCCAGCAGTGAAGGGACAGGGAAAAACTATGGCTACACCTTC. Protein product: CASSEGTGKNYGYTF.

The rearrangement joins TRBV11-3 to TRBJ2-2, with TRBD2 as a possible D gene (6 bases). Trimming removed 7 bases from V and 2 bases from J, with 26 bases in between. The germline V gene encodes CDR1 SGHNT and CDR2 YENEEA. This CDR3 is built from 19 residues. This chain's CDR3 is CASTDEAGNAPSNTGELFF. The CDR3 region has the DNA TGTGCCAGCACCGACGAGGCGGGAAACGCCCCTTCAAACACCGGGGAGCTGTTTTTT.